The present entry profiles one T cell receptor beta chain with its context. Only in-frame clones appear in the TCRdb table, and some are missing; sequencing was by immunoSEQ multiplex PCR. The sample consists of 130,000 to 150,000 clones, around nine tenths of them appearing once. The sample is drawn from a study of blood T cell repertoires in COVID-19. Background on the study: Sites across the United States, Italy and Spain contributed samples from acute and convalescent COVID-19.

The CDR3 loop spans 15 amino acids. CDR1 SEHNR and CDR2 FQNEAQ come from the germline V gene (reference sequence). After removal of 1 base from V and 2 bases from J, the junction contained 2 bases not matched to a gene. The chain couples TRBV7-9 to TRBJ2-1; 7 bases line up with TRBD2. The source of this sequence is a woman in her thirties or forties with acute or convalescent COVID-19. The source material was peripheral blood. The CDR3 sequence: CASSLVGLTYNEQFF. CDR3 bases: TGTGCCAGCAGCTTAGTGGGACTAACCTACAATGAGCAGTTCTTC.